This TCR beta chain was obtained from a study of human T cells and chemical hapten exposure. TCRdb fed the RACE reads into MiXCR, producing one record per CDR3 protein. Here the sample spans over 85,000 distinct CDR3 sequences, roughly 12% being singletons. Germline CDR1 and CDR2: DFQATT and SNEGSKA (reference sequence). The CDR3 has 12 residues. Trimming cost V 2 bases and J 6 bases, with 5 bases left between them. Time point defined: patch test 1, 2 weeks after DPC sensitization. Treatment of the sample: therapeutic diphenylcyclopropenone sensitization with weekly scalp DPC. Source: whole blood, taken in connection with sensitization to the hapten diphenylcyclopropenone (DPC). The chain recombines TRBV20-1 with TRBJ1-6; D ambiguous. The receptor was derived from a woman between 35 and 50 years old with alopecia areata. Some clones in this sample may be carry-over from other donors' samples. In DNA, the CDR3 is TGCAGTGCTAGACAAATTAATTCACCCCTCCACTTT. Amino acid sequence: CSARQINSPLHF.